The clone carrying this T cell receptor beta chain has just a few counts. During its preparation, the TCRbeta library received unique molecular identifiers. TCRdb re-derived calls from the PCR reads in MiXCR, one entry per CDR3 protein. The data show about 610,000 distinct CDR3 sequences, about 10% seen once. These data belong to a study of T-cell reconstitution after alpha-beta-depleted transplantation in children. V was shortened by 6 bases and J by 4 bases, with 16 bases between the two germline ends. The length of the CDR3 is 14 residues. The germline CDR1 and CDR2 sequences are MDHEN and SYDVKM. The V call is TRBV28, the J call TRBJ2-7; a possible D gene is TRBD2 (5 bases). This specimen consisted of PBMCs from the stem cell graft donor, obtained from the stem cell graft. The TCR originated in a human donor who donated a stem cell graft to a child with acute myeloid leukemia. The CDR3: CASSPTGKTYEQYF. The CDR3 region has the DNA TGTGCCAGCAGCCCCACCGGGAAGACTTACGAGCAGTACTTC.